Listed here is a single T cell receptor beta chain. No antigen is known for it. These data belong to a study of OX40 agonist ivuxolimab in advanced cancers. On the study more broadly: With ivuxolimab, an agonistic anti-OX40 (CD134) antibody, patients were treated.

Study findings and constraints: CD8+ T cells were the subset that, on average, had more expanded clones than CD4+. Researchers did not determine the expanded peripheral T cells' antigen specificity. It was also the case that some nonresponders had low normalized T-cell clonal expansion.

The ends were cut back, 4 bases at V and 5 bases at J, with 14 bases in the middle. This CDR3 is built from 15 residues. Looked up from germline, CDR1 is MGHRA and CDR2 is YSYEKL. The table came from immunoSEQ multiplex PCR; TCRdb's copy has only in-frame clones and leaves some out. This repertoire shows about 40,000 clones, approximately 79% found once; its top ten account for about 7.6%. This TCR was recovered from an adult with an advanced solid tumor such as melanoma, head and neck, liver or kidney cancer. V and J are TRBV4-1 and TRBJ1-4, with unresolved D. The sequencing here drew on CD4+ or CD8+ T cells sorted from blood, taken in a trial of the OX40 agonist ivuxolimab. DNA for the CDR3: TGCGCCAGCAGCCTAAGTGGCAGCCTAAATGAAAAACTGTTTTTT. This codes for CASSLSGSLNEKLFF.